Below, one T cell receptor (beta chain) is given with its context. In the original workflow: Scientists estimated how many nucleated cells there were by amplifying reference gene primers. Clones were read by immunoSEQ multiplex PCR, and TCRdb kept only the in-frame ones, dropping some. V and J calls plus clone size are reproduced from that table; the DNA served to infer D and trimming. The sample contains about 35,000 clones, 65% to 85% of which appear only once. The sample originates from a study of blood T cell repertoires in COVID-19. The V end was cut by 1 base, the J end by 9 bases, with 16 bases between. From germline, CDR1 is SGDLS and CDR2 YYNGEE. This CDR3 comprises 14 residues.

The sample was peripheral blood. The chain combines TRBV9 with TRBJ2-5; D possibly corresponds to TRBD2 (6 bases). The receptor was derived from a man between 60 and 75 years old in a cohort sampled during active COVID-19. CDR3 loop: CASSVSPSEGAQYF. DNA of the CDR3: TGTGCCAGCAGCGTATCGCCTAGCGAAGGGGCCCAGTACTTC.